One sample yielded the 18 T cell receptor beta chains listed below, sequenced in a study of siplizumab effects on memory and regulatory T cells. The table came from immunoSEQ multiplex PCR; TCRdb's copy has only in-frame clones and leaves some out. The repertoire consists of roughly 92,000 clones, with 94% occurring once and the leading ten covering roughly 0.3%. The sequenced sample consisted of non-Treg CD4+ T cells sorted from blood. These receptor sequences come from a human donor in good health.

The chain combines TRBV7-3 with TRBJ2-3; possible D gene TRBD2, 6 bases. The CDR3 loop spans 14 amino acids. Trimming left V 3 bases short and J 6 bases short, with 13 bases between. Germline values: CDR1 SGHTA, CDR2 FQGTGA. The DNA for the CDR3 is TGTGCCAGCAGCTTGACTAGGGCGGGGGATACGCAGTATTTT. This translates into CASSLTRAGDTQYF.

The rearrangement uses TRBV4-1 and TRBJ2-2, with a tentative D call TRBD1 (5 bases). Germline V gene lookup returns CDR1 MGHRA and CDR2 YSYEKL. This CDR3 is 15 amino acids long. V was pared by 4 bases and J by 6 bases, with 15 bases between. The CDR3 sequence: CASSPAGRRAGELFF. DNA for the CDR3: TGCGCCAGCAGCCCCGCCGGACGCAGGGCCGGGGAGCTGTTTTTT.

V usage is TRBV19 and J usage is TRBJ1-4; D is perhaps TRBD1 (5 bases). Per the germline V gene, CDR1 is LNHDA and CDR2 is SQIVND (reference sequence). Deletions cut 7 bases from V and 4 bases from J, with 16 bases between. The CDR3 covers 15 residues. The CDR3 loop reads CASTPRGAGNEKLFF. In DNA form, the CDR3 reads TGTGCCAGTACCCCTCGCGGGGCGGGTAATGAAAAACTGTTTTTT.

The chain recombines TRBV6-1 with TRBJ1-1; TRBD1 agrees at 7 bases. The trim removed 3 bases at V and 0 bases at J, leaving 4 bases unmatched. The CDR3 has 15 amino acids. Germline CDR1 MNHNS, CDR2 SASEGT. The CDR3 here is CASSEGGQMNTEAFF. CDR3 sequence (DNA): TGTGCCAGCAGTGAGGGGGGACAGATGAACACTGAAGCTTTCTTT.

The chain is built from TRBV5-1 and TRBJ2-3; 8 bases line up with TRBD2. Germline V gene sequence: CDR1 SGHRS, CDR2 YFSETQ. Trimming cost V 5 bases and J 2 bases; bases outside gene matches: 7. The length of the CDR3 is 15 residues. The CDR3 DNA follows: TGCGCCAGCAGGCCGACAGGACTAGCCACAGATACGCAGTATTTT. Translation: CASRPTGLATDTQYF.

The chain employs TRBV6-4 and TRBJ2-3, with TRBD2 identical over 7 bases. CDR1 and CDR2 (germline): MRHNA, SNTAGT. The ends lost 4 bases at V and 2 bases at J; junction bases unmatched: 3. CDR3 length: 14 residues. The CDR3 region is CASSATSATDTQYF. CDR3 sequence (DNA): TGTGCCAGCAGTGCTACTAGCGCCACAGATACGCAGTATTTT.

As DNA, the CDR3 is TGTGCCAGCAGTCCGGGACCCGAGGGCACCGGGGAGCTGTTTTTT. It yields the protein CASSPGPEGTGELFF. The chain carries TRBV2 and TRBJ2-2, with D possibly being TRBD1 or TRBD2 (5 bases each). Germline CDR1 is SNHLY and CDR2 is FYNNEI. The CDR3 has 15 residues. Trimming left V 5 bases short and J 4 bases short, with 14 bases between. The full variable domain, rest sourced from reference TRBV2 and TRBJ2-2, is EPEVTQTPSHQVTQMGQEVILRCVPISNHLYFYWYRQILGQKVEFLVSFYNNEISEKSEIFDDQFSVERPDGSNFTLKIRSTKLEDSAMYFCASSPGPEGTGELFFGEGSRLTVL.

This chain joins TRBV5-1 and TRBJ2-3; the match to TRBD2 covers 10 bases. The CDR3 covers 17 residues. Trimming cost V 1 base and J 3 bases; bases outside gene matches: 8. Germline V lookup: CDR1 SGHRS, CDR2 YFSETQ. Written as DNA, the CDR3 is TGCGCCAGCAGCTTGATGCCTAGCGGGAGTGGTACAGATACGCAGTATTTT. This sequence encodes CASSLMPSGSGTDTQYF.

The rearrangement uses TRBV25-1 and TRBJ2-2, with D possibly being TRBD1 (5 bases). Trimming shortened V by 5 bases and J by 4 bases, and 14 bases separated the two germline ends. CDR1 is MGHDK, CDR2 SYGVNS, per germline. The CDR3 length is 15 residues. CDR3 sequence reads: CASSPSEGVTGELFF. CDR3 bases: TGTGCCAGCAGTCCTTCGGAAGGGGTCACCGGGGAGCTGTTTTTT. The variable domain in full, with the rest retrieved from reference TRBV25-1 and TRBJ2-2, is EADIYQTPRYLVIGTGKKITLECSQTMGHDKMYWYQQDPGMELHLIHYSYGVNSTEKGDLSSESTVSRIRTEHFPLTLESARPSHTSQYLCASSPSEGVTGELFFGEGSRLTVL.

This clone was observed once. The chain uses TRBV25-1 and TRBJ1-2; TRBD1 matches at 8 bases. This CDR3 has 15 residues. Germline V gene lookup returns CDR1 MGHDK and CDR2 SYGVNS. V was clipped by 2 bases and J by 4 bases; unmatched bases: 6. CDR3 bases: TGTGCCAGCAGTGAACACGACAGGGGCGGCTATGGCTACACCTTC. Translating it yields CASSEHDRGGYGYTF.

The V and J genes are TRBV7-8 and TRBJ2-5, with D maybe TRBD2 (6 bases). CDR1 and CDR2 from the germline V gene are SGHVS and FQNEAQ. Trimming cost V 0 bases and J 3 bases, with 14 bases left between them. This CDR3 has 16 amino acids. In DNA, the CDR3 is TGTGCCAGCAGCTTAGCGGTGGGGACTGCCAAAGAGACCCAGTACTTC. It translates to CASSLAVGTAKETQYF.

V usage is TRBV14 and J usage is TRBJ1-3; 10 nucleotides line up with TRBD1. The germline V gene encodes CDR1 SGHDN and CDR2 FVKESK. Germline trimming cut 0 bases from V and 7 bases from J; bases unmatched to any gene: 3. The CDR3 has 15 amino acids. Here the CDR3 reads CASSQETGGRNTIYF. The CDR3 nucleotides read TGTGCCAGCAGCCAAGAGACAGGGGGCCGTAACACCATATATTTT.

Here the CDR3 reads CATSTGPTSGNTIYF. For the CDR3, the DNA is TGTGCCACCTCGACAGGGCCGACCTCTGGAAACACCATATATTTT. The J gene is TRBJ1-3, the V gene TRBV19, with 7 bases identical to TRBD1. From germline, CDR1 is LNHDA and CDR2 SQIVND (reference sequence). The CDR3 runs 15 residues. V shed 10 bases, J shed 0 bases, and the junction held 9 bases outside the gene matches. Complete variable domain (other parts from reference TRBV19 and TRBJ1-3): DGGITQSPKYLFRKEGQNVTLSCEQNLNHDAMYWYRQDPGQGLRLIYYSQIVNDFQKGDIAEGYSVSREKKESFPLTVTSAQKNPTAFYLCATSTGPTSGNTIYFGEGSWLTVV.

This chain connects TRBV19 to TRBJ1-2; D is possibly TRBD1 (5 bases). Between the trimmed V and J ends, which lost 3 bases and 6 bases, there was a span of 14 bases. This CDR3 contains 14 residues. Germline loops: CDR1 LNHDA, CDR2 SQIVND (reference sequence). The CDR3: CASSIFQGGDGYTF. Here the CDR3 DNA reads TGTGCCAGTAGTATTTTCCAGGGCGGCGATGGCTACACCTTC.

The sample holds one count of this clone. The chain has TRBV30 and TRBJ1-5; tentatively, D is TRBD1 (5 bases). The CDR3 totals 13 residues. The germline CDR1 and CDR2 sequences are GTSNPN and SVGIG (reference sequence). V was cut by 3 bases and J by 3 bases, with 9 bases left in between. CDR3 region: CAWRGTNNQPQHF. DNA for the CDR3: TGTGCCTGGAGGGGGACGAACAATCAGCCCCAGCATTTT.

V gene TRBV7-3 combines with J gene TRBJ2-7; no firm D call. The CDR3 covers 13 residues. CDR1 is SGHTA and CDR2 is FQGTGA in the germline V gene. V shed 5 bases and J shed 6 bases, with 14 bases lying between them. The CDR3 is CASSLGNRGEQYF. The CDR3 region has the DNA TGTGCCAGCAGCCTTGGAAACCGAGGCGAGCAGTACTTC.

The gene calls are TRBV7-9 and TRBJ1-1, with TRBD1 identical over 11 bases. Germline trimming cut 4 bases from V and 1 base from J; bases unmatched to any gene: 8. CDR3 length: 17 residues. Germline loops: CDR1 SEHNR, CDR2 FQNEAQ (reference sequence). DNA of the CDR3: TGTGCCAGCAGCTCTCGATCGGGGACAGGGGGGAACACTGAAGCTTTCTTT. This encodes CASSSRSGTGGNTEAFF.

J is TRBJ2-7 and V is TRBV18; possibly TRBD2 for D (5 bases). Trimming took 3 bases from V and 2 from J, leaving 11 bases between them. Germline V lookup: CDR1 KGHSH, CDR2 LQKENI. The CDR3 extends over 14 amino acids. The CDR3 nucleotides are TGTGCCAGCTCACCGGGTGTGGGAGCCTACGAGCAGTACTTC. Translation: CASSPGVGAYEQYF.